This T cell receptor beta chain was observed in a study of OX40 agonist ivuxolimab in advanced cancers. Across the whole study: Patients got intravenous ivuxolimab at 0.01 to 10 mg/kg every 2 weeks.

Germline loops: CDR1 WSHSY, CDR2 SAAADI. V shed 8 bases and J shed 5 bases, with 16 bases lying between them. This CDR3 is 14 amino acids long. TCRdb's copy holds only in-frame clones and misses some; the assay was immunoSEQ multiplex PCR. This sample has fewer than 60,000 clones; 65% to 90% occur once, and the top ten carry about 3.7%. The receptor's source is an adult with an advanced solid tumor such as melanoma, head and neck, liver or kidney cancer. This chain uses TRBV10-2 with TRBJ1-5; D not certain. Specimen: CD4+ or CD8+ T cells sorted from blood, collected in a trial of the OX40 agonist ivuxolimab. CDR3 residues: CASPTHPRHQPQHF. The CDR3 DNA reads TGCGCCAGCCCGACGCACCCAAGGCATCAGCCCCAGCATTTT.